A single sample gave rise to the 5 T cell receptor beta chains below, sequenced in a study of shared clonotypes between healthy human individuals. Only in-frame clones appear in the TCRdb table, and some are missing; sequencing was by immunoSEQ multiplex PCR. The sample comprises about 610,000 clones, 95% to 98% of which are singletons, and around 0.06% rests with the top ten. The source material was naive CD4+ T cells sorted from blood. Sample subset: CD45RA+ positively selected. The receptors stem from a woman aged 30 to 39 in good health.

Concerning this clone: This sample includes further DNA sequences coding for the same CDR3. The chain uses TRBV5-1 and TRBJ1-3, with D possibly TRBD1 on 5 matching bases. Germline V gene sequence: CDR1 SGHRS, CDR2 YFSETQ. The CDR3 has 13 residues. V lost 0 bases, J lost 4 bases, and 5 bases lay in between. In DNA form, the CDR3 reads TGCGCCAGCAGCTTGGACAGGGGAAACACCATATATTTT. This codes for CASSLDRGNTIYF.

This rearrangement joins TRBV19 to TRBJ2-3; 11 nucleotides agree with TRBD2. Germline-derived CDR1 and CDR2 are LNHDA and SQIVND (reference sequence). Trimming took 5 bases from V and 2 from J; bases not matched to a gene: 6. The CDR3 sequence is 16 residues long. CDR3 DNA sequence: TGTGCCAGTAGTCCACTAGCGGGAGAAGTCACAGATACGCAGTATTTT. It is translated as CASSPLAGEVTDTQYF.

The gene calls are TRBV11-2 and TRBJ2-3, with D uncertain. V gave up 5 bases and J gave up 3 bases, with 12 bases separating them. Germline V gene sequence: CDR1 SGHAT, CDR2 FQNNGV. This CDR3 has 14 residues. The CDR3 DNA is TGTGCCAGCAGCCCCGGCTCTGGTACAGATACGCAGTATTTT. Translated: CASSPGSGTDTQYF. Combining the CDR3 with reference TRBV11-2 and TRBJ2-3 gives the whole variable domain EAGVAQSPRYKIIEKRQSVAFWCNPISGHATLYWYQQILGQGPKLLIQFQNNGVVDDSQLPKDRFSAERLKGVDSTLKIQPAKLEDSAVYLCASSPGSGTDTQYFGPGTRLTVL.

This chain connects TRBV7-8 to TRBJ1-5, with D tentatively TRBD1 (5 bases). Germline-derived CDR1 and CDR2 are SGHVS and FQNEAQ. This CDR3 is built from 18 residues. The germline V and J ends were trimmed by 5 bases and 3 bases, with 23 bases remaining between them. This CDR3 is CASSPQPWGEGNNQPQHF. CDR3 nucleotide sequence: TGTGCCAGCAGCCCTCAGCCCTGGGGTGAGGGGAACAATCAGCCCCAGCATTTT.

Comment on this clone: At the DNA level, this CDR3 is encoded by other sequences in the same sample as well. The chain links TRBV9 to TRBJ2-3; 13 bases line up with TRBD2. Germline trimming cut 1 base from V and 2 bases from J; bases unmatched to any gene: 4. Germline V gene data show CDR1 as SGDLS and CDR2 as YYNGEE. The CDR3 is 17 residues long. CDR3 DNA: TGTGCCAGCAGCGTACGGACTAGCGGGAGTTCCACAGATACGCAGTATTTT. This translates into CASSVRTSGSSTDTQYF.